This note documents a single T cell receptor beta chain sequence. The data derive from a study of T cell changes during pregnancy in multiple sclerosis. The ends lost 5 bases at V and 6 bases at J; junction bases unmatched: 9. The CDR3 totals 14 residues. Germline V lookup: CDR1 SGHRS, CDR2 YFSETQ. The repertoire was sequenced with immunoSEQ multiplex PCR; TCRdb's copy has only in-frame clones and lacks some. The sample holds approximately 73,000 clones; approximately 90% are singletons and the top ten take 0.21%. This chain uses TRBV5-1 with TRBJ2-3; the match to TRBD1 covers 7 bases. The clonotype comes from a female donor with multiple sclerosis, enrolled in a pregnancy study. Sequenced material: CD4+ T cells from peripheral blood mononuclear cells, taken before pregnancy. As DNA, the CDR3 is TGCGCCAGCAGGCGAAGACAGGGTGAGGATACGCAGTATTTT. Its translation is CASRRRQGEDTQYF.